A selection of T cell receptor beta chains follows, all from one sample in a study of PD-1 blockade in classical Hodgkin lymphoma. Profiling relied on immunoSEQ multiplex PCR, and the TCRdb table lists in-frame clones only, not all of them. The sample carries about 150,000 clones, under 85% recorded once. The source was peripheral blood mononuclear cells (PBMCs), collected before the second cycle of nivolumab. The receptors shown here come from a human donor with classical Hodgkin lymphoma. The conserved cysteine and the conserved F or W are not part of the CDR3 here. Each record gives: CDR3 length, J gene, V gene, CDR3 protein.

13 | TRBJ2-3 | TRBV7-9 | ASSLEGVRADTQY
11 | TRBJ2-2 | TRBV7-9 | ASRGTGAGELF
9 | TRBJ1-3 | TRBV20-1 | SARGGNTIY
9 | TRBJ2-7 | TRBV11-2 | ASSQYSEQY
12 | TRBJ1-2 | TRBV4-2 | ASSRRDSPYGYT
14 | TRBJ2-3 | TRBV19 | ASSTPQTGGTDTQY
12 | TRBJ2-7 | TRBV4-1 | ASSQVGTSYEQY
13 | TRBJ1-5 | TRBV6-6 | ASSSEFRENQPQH
12 | TRBJ2-1 | TRBV7-9 | ASSLTGGKHEQF
9 | TRBJ1-4 | TRBV18 | ASSLGEKLF
14 | TRBJ1-4 | TRBV4-2 | ASSQNQGATNEKLF
10 | TRBJ2-3 | TRBV21-1 | ASSSGGDTQY
12 | TRBJ1-2 | TRBV18 | ASSPTGEGYGYT
12 | TRBJ2-3 | TRBV7-3 | ASRAGAWADTQY
13 | TRBJ2-7 | TRBV25-1 | ASSERGGASYEQY
11 | TRBJ1-5 | TRBV27 | ASSILLDQPQH
13 | TRBJ2-2 | TRBV5-1 | ASSFRQGVAGELF
12 | TRBJ1-4 | TRBV5-1 | ASSPQGLIEKLF
12 | TRBJ2-3 | TRBV10-3 | AISSGRTTDTQY
13 | TRBJ2-1 | TRBV6-5 | ASSYGLAAYNEQF
10 | TRBJ2-1 | TRBV30 | AWSSIRDKQF
12 | TRBJ1-1 | TRBV7-6 | ASSPTHTGNEAF
10 | TRBJ1-5 | TRBV7-8 | ASSLTQRPQH
12 | TRBJ2-3 | TRBV5-1 | ASSLAGLSSTQY
15 | TRBJ2-7 | TRBV18 | ASSPIEVRGHSYEQY
12 | TRBJ1-4 | TRBV2 | ASSSGPANEKLF
13 | TRBJ2-7 | TRBV7-3 | ASSEGAGGPFEQY
12 | TRBJ2-1 | TRBV28 | ASSFHMGVNEQF
10 | TRBJ1-2 | TRBV5-6 | ASSFGSYGYT
12 | TRBJ1-4 | TRBV7-6 | ASSLGPTNEKLF
13 | TRBJ1-1 | TRBV5-8 | ASSLGATGKAEAF
13 | TRBJ1-6 | TRBV27 | ASSFAGQSYSPLH
10 | TRBJ2-2 | TRBV5-4 | ASSPYTGELF
14 | TRBJ2-1 | TRBV11-2 | ASSLVRGWPYNEQF
13 | TRBJ2-3 | TRBV6-1 | ASSVTSGGADTQY
17 | TRBJ1-2 | TRBV10-3 | AISEPRDRGDPANYGYT
13 | TRBJ1-1 | TRBV7-9 | ASSLVILPNTEAF
12 | TRBJ1-6 | TRBV5-8 | ASTGGADNSPLH
11 | TRBJ2-7 | TRBV7-9 | ASSLAPTYEQY
14 | . | TRBV4-1 | ASSQLYRAPPYEQY
13 | TRBJ2-5 | TRBV11-2 | ASSPSSGRGETQY
10 | TRBJ2-3 | TRBV6-6 | ASSLVPDTQY
14 | TRBJ2-3 | TRBV5-1 | ASSLDGDGSRDTQY
11 | TRBJ2-3 | TRBV18 | ASSLTGTDTQY
12 | TRBJ2-1 | TRBV29-1 | SVTSGSSYNEQF
13 | TRBJ1-5 | TRBV18 | ASSPQGAHNQPQH
14 | TRBJ2-7 | TRBV11-1 | ASSLSRTGATYEQY
13 | TRBJ1-4 | TRBV5-1 | ASSFGTFGYEKLF
13 | TRBJ2-3 | TRBV19 | ASSILGHRTDTQY
12 | TRBJ1-5 | TRBV28 | ASSPLEGFQPQH
13 | TRBJ2-7 | TRBV7-8 | ASTPRRDIPYEQY
13 | TRBJ2-3 | TRBV19 | ASSSRGSSTDTQY
15 | TRBJ2-3 | TRBV10-3 | AIRGLAGQEGTDTQY
11 | TRBJ2-7 | TRBV6-5 | ASRPSSSYEQY